This entry features one TCR beta chain sequence. Its antigen remains unidentified. These data originate in a study of T cell responses to AZD1222 COVID-19 vaccine. Findings of the study overall: Clonal diversity was possibly underestimated, and the donors were mostly white British, with more females. Increased Spike-specific TCR breadth and depth were observed after two AZD1222 doses. Nearly half of spike-specific TCRs reportedly go after variant regions that carry no mutations.

Germline V gene lookup returns CDR1 SGHAT and CDR2 FQNNGV. The CDR3 sequence is 14 residues long. Deletions cut 1 base from V and 0 bases from J, with 7 bases between. Assay used: immunoSEQ multiplex PCR; TCRdb lists only in-frame clones, some missing. The table records 210,000 or so clones, about 94% of them present only once. The receptor comes from an adult who received the MenACWY meningococcal vaccine as a control. The sequences come from peripheral blood, collected 28 days after the second dose of the MenACWY control vaccine. The chain is built from TRBV11-2 and TRBJ2-7, with unresolved D. CDR3 bases: TGTGCCAGCAGCTTAGGAAGGGACTCCTACGAGCAGTACTTC. It encodes CASSLGRDSYEQYF.